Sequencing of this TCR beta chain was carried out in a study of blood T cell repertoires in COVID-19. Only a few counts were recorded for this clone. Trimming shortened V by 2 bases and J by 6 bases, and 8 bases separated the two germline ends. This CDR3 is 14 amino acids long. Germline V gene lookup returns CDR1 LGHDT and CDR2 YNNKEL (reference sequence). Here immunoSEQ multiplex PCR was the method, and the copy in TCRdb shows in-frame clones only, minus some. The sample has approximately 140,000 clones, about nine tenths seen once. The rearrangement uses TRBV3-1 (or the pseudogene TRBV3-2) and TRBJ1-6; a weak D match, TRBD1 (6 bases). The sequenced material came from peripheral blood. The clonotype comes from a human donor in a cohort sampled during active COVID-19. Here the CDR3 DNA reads TGTGCCAGCAGCCAAACACAGGGTAATTCACCCCTCCACTTT. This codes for CASSQTQGNSPLHF.